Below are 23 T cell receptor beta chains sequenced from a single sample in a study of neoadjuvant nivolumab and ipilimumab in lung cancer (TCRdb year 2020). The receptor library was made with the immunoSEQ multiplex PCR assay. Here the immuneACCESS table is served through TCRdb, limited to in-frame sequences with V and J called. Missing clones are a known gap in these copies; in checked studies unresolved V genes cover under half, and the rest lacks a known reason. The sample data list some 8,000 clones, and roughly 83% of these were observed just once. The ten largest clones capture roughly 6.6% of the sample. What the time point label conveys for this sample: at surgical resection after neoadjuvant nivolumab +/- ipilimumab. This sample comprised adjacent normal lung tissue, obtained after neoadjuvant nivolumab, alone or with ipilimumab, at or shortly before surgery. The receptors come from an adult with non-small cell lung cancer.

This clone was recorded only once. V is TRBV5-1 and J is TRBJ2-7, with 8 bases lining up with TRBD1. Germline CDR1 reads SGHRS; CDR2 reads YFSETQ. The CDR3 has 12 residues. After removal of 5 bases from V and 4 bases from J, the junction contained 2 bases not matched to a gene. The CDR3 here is CASSGQGYEQYF. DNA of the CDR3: TGCGCCAGCAGTGGACAGGGATACGAGCAGTACTTC. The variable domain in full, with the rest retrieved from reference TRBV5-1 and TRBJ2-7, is KAGVTQTPRYLIKTRGQQVTLSCSPISGHRSVSWYQQTPGQGLQFLFEYFSETQRNKGNFPGRFSGRQFSNSRSEMNVSTLELGDSALYLCASSGQGYEQYFGPGTRLTVT.

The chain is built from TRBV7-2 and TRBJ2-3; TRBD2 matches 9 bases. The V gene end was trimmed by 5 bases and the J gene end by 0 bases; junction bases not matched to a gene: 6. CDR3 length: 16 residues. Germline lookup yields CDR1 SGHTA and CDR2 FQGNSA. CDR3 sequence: CASSRGLATSTDTQYF. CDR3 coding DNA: TGTGCCAGCAGCCGCGGACTAGCGACTAGCACAGATACGCAGTATTTT.

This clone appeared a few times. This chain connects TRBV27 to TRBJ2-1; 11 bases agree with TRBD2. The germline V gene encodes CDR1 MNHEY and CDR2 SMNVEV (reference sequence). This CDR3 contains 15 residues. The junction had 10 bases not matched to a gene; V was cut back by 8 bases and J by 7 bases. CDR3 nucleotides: TGTGCCAGCGCCCTTAGCGGGGGGGCCACAAATGAGCAGTTCTTC. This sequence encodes CASALSGGATNEQFF.

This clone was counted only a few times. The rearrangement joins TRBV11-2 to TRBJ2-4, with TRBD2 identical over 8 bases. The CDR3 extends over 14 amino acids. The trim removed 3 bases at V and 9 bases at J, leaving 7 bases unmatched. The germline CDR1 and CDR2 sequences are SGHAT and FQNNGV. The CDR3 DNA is TGTGCCAGCAGCTTGAGTCTAGCGGGTGGCATTCAGTACTTC. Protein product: CASSLSLAGGIQYF.

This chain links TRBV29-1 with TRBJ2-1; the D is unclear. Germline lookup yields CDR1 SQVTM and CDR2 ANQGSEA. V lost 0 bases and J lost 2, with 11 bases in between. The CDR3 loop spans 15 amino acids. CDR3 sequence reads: CSVEDARSPYNEQFF. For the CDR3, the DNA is TGCAGCGTTGAAGACGCGCGCTCCCCCTACAATGAGCAGTTCTTC.

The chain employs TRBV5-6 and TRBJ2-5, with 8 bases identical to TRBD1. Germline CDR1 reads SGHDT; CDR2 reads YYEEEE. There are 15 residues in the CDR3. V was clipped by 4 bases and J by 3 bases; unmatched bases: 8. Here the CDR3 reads CASSPSRQGKETQYF. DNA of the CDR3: TGTGCCAGCAGCCCCAGTAGACAGGGGAAAGAGACCCAGTACTTC.

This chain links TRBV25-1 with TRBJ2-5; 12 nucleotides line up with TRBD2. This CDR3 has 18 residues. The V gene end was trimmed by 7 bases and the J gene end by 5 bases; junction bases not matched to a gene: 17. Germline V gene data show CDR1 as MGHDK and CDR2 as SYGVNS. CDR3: CASTPMLLAGGTMETQYF. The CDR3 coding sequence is TGTGCCAGCACCCCAATGTTACTAGCGGGGGGCACTATGGAGACCCAGTACTTC.

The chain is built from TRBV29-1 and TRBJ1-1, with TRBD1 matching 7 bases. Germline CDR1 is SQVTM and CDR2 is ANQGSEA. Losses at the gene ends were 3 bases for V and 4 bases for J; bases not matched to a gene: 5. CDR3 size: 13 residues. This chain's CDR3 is CSVEKGQSTEAFF. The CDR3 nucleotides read TGCAGCGTTGAGAAGGGACAGAGCACTGAAGCTTTCTTT.

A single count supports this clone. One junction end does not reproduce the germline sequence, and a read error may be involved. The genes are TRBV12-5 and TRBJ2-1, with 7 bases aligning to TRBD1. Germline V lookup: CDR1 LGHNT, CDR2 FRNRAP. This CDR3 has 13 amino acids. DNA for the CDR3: TGTGCTAGTGGTTTGGTACAGGGGAATGGGCAGTTCTTC. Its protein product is CASGLVQGNGQFF.

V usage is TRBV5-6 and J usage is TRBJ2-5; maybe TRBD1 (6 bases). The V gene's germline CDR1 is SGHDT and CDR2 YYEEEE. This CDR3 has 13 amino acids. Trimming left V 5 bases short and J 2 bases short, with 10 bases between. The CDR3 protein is CASSLRGQETQYF. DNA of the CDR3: TGTGCCAGCAGTTTGAGGGGGCAAGAGACCCAGTACTTC.

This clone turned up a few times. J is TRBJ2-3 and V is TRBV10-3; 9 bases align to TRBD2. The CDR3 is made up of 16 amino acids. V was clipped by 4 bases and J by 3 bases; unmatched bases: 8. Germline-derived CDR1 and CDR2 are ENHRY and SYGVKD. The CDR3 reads CAISAPASGETDTQYF. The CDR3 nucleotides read TGTGCCATCAGTGCGCCGGCTAGCGGGGAAACAGATACGCAGTATTTT.

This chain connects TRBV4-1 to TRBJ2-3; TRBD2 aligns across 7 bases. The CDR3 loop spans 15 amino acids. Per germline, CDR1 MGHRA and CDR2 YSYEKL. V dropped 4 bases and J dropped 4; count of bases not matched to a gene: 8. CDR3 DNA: TGCGCCAGCAGCCCCGGGGGGACGCTCTCAGATACGCAGTATTTT. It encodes CASSPGGTLSDTQYF.

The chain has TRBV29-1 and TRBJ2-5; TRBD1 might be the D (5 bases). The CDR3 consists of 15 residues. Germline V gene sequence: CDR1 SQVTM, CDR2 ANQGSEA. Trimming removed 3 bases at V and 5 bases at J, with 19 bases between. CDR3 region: CSVEWAGFELETQYF. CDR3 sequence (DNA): TGCAGCGTTGAGTGGGCAGGGTTCGAGTTGGAGACCCAGTACTTC. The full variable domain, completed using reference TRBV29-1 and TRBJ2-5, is SAVISQKPSRDICQRGTSLTIQCQVDSQVTMMFWYRQQPGQSLTLIATANQGSEATYESGFVIDKFPISRPNLTFSTLTVSNMSPEDSSIYLCSVEWAGFELETQYFGPGTRLLVL.

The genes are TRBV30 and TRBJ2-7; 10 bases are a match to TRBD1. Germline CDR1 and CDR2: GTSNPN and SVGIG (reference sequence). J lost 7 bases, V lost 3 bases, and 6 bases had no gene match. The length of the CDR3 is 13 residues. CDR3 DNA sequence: TGTGCCTGGAGGGGACAGGGGTGGGCAGAGCAGTACTTC. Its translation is CAWRGQGWAEQYF.

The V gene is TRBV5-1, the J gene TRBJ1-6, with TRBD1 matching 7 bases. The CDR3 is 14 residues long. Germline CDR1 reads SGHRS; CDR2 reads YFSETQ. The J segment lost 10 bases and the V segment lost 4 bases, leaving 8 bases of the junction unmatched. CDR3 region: CASSPRQGDSPLHF. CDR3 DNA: TGCGCCAGCAGCCCGCGACAGGGAGACTCACCCCTCCACTTT. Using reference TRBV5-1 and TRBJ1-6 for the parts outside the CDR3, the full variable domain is KAGVTQTPRYLIKTRGQQVTLSCSPISGHRSVSWYQQTPGQGLQFLFEYFSETQRNKGNFPGRFSGRQFSNSRSEMNVSTLELGDSALYLCASSPRQGDSPLHFGNGTRLTVT.

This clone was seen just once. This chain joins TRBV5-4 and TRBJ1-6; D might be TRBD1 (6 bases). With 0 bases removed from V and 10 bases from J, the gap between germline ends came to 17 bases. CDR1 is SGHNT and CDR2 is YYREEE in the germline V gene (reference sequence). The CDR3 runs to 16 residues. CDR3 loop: CASSLGQGSGRSPLHF. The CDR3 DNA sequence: TGTGCCAGCAGCTTGGGCCAGGGGAGCGGACGGTCACCCCTCCACTTT.

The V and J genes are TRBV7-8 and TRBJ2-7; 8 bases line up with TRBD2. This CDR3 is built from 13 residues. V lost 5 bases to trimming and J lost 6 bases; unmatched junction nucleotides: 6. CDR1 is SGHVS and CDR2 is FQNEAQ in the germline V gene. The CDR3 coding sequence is TGTGCCAGCAGCGTATCGGCGGGGGGCGAGCAGTACTTC. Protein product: CASSVSAGGEQYF.

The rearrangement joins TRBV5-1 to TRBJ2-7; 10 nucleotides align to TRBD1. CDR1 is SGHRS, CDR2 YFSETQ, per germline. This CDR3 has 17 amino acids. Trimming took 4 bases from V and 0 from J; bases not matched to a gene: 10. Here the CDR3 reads CASSEKSGTGVSYEQYF. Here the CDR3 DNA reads TGCGCCAGCAGCGAAAAATCCGGGACAGGGGTCTCCTACGAGCAGTACTTC.

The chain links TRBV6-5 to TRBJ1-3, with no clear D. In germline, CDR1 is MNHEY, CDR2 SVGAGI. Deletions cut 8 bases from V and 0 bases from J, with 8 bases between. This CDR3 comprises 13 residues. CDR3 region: CASRRDSGNTIYF. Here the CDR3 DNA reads TGTGCCAGCCGACGGGACTCTGGAAACACCATATATTTT.

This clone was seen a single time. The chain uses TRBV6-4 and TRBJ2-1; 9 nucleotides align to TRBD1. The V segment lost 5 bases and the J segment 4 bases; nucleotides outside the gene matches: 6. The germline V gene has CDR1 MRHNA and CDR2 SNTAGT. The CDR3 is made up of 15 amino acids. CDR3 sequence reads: CASSPDRGLYNEQFF. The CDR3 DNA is TGTGCCAGCAGTCCGGACAGGGGTCTTTACAATGAGCAGTTCTTC.

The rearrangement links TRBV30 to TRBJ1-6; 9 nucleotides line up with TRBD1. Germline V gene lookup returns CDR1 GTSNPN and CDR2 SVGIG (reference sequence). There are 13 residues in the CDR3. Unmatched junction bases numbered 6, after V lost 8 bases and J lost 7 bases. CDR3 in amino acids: CAGADRGNSPLHF. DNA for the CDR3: TGTGCCGGAGCGGACAGGGGAAATTCACCCCTCCACTTT.

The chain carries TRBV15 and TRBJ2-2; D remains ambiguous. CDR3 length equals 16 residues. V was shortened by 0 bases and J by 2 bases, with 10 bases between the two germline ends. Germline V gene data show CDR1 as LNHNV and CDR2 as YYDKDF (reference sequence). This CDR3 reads CATSRDEGFNTGELFF. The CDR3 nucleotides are TGTGCCACCAGCAGAGATGAAGGGTTCAACACCGGGGAGCTGTTTTTT.

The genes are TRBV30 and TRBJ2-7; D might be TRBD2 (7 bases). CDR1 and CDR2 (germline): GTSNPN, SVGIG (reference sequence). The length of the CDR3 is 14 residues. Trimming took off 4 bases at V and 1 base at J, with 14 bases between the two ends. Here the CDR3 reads CAWTTGRGSYEQYF. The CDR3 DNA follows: TGTGCCTGGACTACAGGGCGGGGGTCCTACGAGCAGTACTTC.